What follows is one TCR beta chain and its context. What it binds is not known. The data originate from a study of spatial heterogeneity in lung cancer. Trimming left V 3 bases short and J 2 bases short, with 18 bases between. CDR3 length: 17 residues. Germline loops: CDR1 SEHNR, CDR2 FQNEAQ (reference sequence). The study's findings and limits: Detection of ubiquitous tumor TCRs in blood was higher at resection than follow-up.

MiXCR, applied by TCRdb to the 5' RACE reads, yields one record per CDR3 protein. The sample lists tens of thousands of distinct CDR3 sequences, 8% occurring once. Time point denoted: sample taken at primary tumor resection. The cohort: 70 to 75 early-stage, untreated non-small cell lung cancer patients. Sequencing was performed on whole RNA extracted from tumor and nontumor lung tissue, or from frozen PBMC, and the material was left unsorted. The sequences come from PBMCs, collected at surgery. The source of this sequence is a male donor with early-stage non-small cell lung cancer. The chain couples TRBV7-9 to TRBJ2-3, with D unresolved. The CDR3 protein is CASSFPTILQDTDTQYF. CDR3 nucleotide sequence: TGTGCCAGCAGCTTCCCGACGATCCTCCAGGACACAGATACGCAGTATTTT.